This T cell receptor (beta chain) was obtained from a study of Ad26.COV2.S vaccination and SARS-CoV-2 variants. Treatment defined: some 20 received Ad26.COV2.S at low or high dose, single or two shots; roughly five received placebo; per-sample allocation not given. Sampling was done on day 63 after the first vaccine or placebo injection. Sequencing was performed with immunoSEQ multiplex PCR; in TCRdb, only in-frame clones are kept and a portion is missing. The sample lists some 320,000 clones, about 86% occurring once. Deletions cut 8 bases from V and 3 bases from J, with 12 bases between. This CDR3 is 13 amino acids long. Germline V CDR1 and CDR2: SGHRS, YFSETQ. This clone was observed a single time. The antigen is not known. Findings of the study overall: Reported post-vaccination CD8+ and CD4+ T cell responses to spike showed substantial breadth.

The rearrangement joins TRBV5-1 to TRBJ1-3, with unresolved D. The source of this sequence is a person between 18 and 59 years old who received the Ad26.COV2.S COVID-19 vaccine or a placebo. Sequences were derived from peripheral blood, sampled in a trial of Ad26.COV2.S vaccine versus placebo. In DNA form, the CDR3 reads TGCGCCAGGGACGACCGCTGTGGAAACACCATATATTTT. Translating it yields CARDDRCGNTIYF.